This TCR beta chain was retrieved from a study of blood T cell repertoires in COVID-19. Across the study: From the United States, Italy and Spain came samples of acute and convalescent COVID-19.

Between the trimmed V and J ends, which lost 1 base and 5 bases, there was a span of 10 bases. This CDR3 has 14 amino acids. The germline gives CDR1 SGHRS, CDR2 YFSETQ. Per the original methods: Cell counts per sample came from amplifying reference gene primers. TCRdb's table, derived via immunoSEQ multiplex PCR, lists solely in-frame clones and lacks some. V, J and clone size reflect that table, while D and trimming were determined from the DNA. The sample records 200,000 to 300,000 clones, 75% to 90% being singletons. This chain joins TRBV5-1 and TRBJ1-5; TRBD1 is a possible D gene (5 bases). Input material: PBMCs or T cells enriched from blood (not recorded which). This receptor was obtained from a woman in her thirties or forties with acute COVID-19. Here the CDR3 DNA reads TGCGCCAGCAGCTTGACAGGAAGGGATCAGCCCCAGCATTTT. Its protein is CASSLTGRDQPQHF.